These 25 T cell receptor beta chains were all obtained from the same sample, sequenced in a study of blood T cell repertoires in COVID-19. Profiled with immunoSEQ multiplex PCR; TCRdb holds only in-frame clones, not every one. The sample shows hundreds of thousands of clones, approximately 90% of them seen only once. Sequencing was carried out using PBMCs or T cells enriched from blood (not recorded which). The receptors stem from a woman aged 18-35 years who had recovered from COVID-19.

This clone has just one count. The V call is TRBV5-4, the J call TRBJ1-4; TRBD1 matches at 9 bases. There are 17 residues in the CDR3. With 4 bases clipped from V and 1 base from J, the junction kept 8 bases outside the gene matches. Germline assignment: CDR1 SGHNT and CDR2 YYREEE (reference sequence). In DNA, the CDR3 is TGTGCCAGCAGCGGTCCGGGACAGGGAGGAACTAATGAAAAACTGTTTTTT. Protein sequence: CASSGPGQGGTNEKLFF.

This clone was seen only a few times. The V gene is TRBV5-5, the J gene TRBJ1-5; D gene uncertain. This CDR3 is 13 amino acids long. Germline assignment: CDR1 SGHKS and CDR2 YYEKEE (reference sequence). Trimming left V 6 bases short and J 0 bases short, with 7 bases between. CDR3 sequence reads: CASNSGSNQPQHF. The CDR3 DNA reads as TGTGCCAGCAACTCCGGTAGCAATCAGCCCCAGCATTTT.

V gene TRBV5-1 combines with J gene TRBJ1-2, with a weak D call TRBD1 (5 bases). The CDR3 spans 14 residues. The V end lost 4 bases, the J end lost 0 bases, and 10 bases lay between the germline ends. Germline V gene data show CDR1 as SGHRS and CDR2 as YFSETQ. The CDR3 here is CASSRGETNYGYTF. The CDR3 nucleotides read TGCGCCAGCAGCCGGGGGGAGACTAACTATGGCTACACCTTC.

This clone was picked up a small number of times. CDR3 coding DNA: TGTGCCACCAGTGACCCGGGACAGGACGGTTCTCAGCCCCAGCATTTT. Amino acids: CATSDPGQDGSQPQHF. The rearrangement joins TRBV24-1 to TRBJ1-5, with 8 bases fitting TRBD1. The CDR3 runs 16 residues. CDR1 and CDR2 (germline): KGHDR, SFDVKD. V was clipped by 4 bases and J by 6 bases; unmatched bases: 10.

This sequence joins TRBV11-2 and TRBJ1-6, with 7 bases matching TRBD1. The CDR3 length is 17 residues. Germline values: CDR1 SGHAT, CDR2 FQNNGV. Trimming at V came to 6 bases and at J to 0 bases, leaving 8 bases not matched to a gene. Here the CDR3 reads CASRGDRADSYNSPLHF. CDR3 nucleotide sequence: TGTGCCAGCAGGGGGGACAGAGCGGACTCCTATAATTCACCCCTCCACTTT.

The chain combines TRBV12-3 or TRBV12-4 with TRBJ2-2; tentative D call: TRBD1 (5 bases). This CDR3 comprises 12 residues. V lost 3 bases, J lost 7 bases, and 6 bases lay in between. The CDR3 here is CASSFQGGELFF. CDR3 bases: TGTGCCAGCAGTTTTCAGGGCGGGGAGCTGTTTTTT.

The chain links TRBV7-8 to TRBJ2-2; a possible D gene is TRBD1 (5 bases). V dropped 2 bases and J dropped 3 bases, with 16 bases sitting between them. Germline CDR1 SGHVS, CDR2 FQNEAQ. There are 17 residues in the CDR3. The CDR3 spells CASSLYKNGRDTGELFF. The CDR3 DNA reads as TGTGCCAGCAGCTTATATAAGAATGGCAGGGACACCGGGGAGCTGTTTTTT.

The chain recombines TRBV11-2 with TRBJ2-1; tentative D call: TRBD2 (6 bases). V gave up 3 bases and J gave up 8 bases, with 17 bases separating them. The germline V gene has CDR1 SGHAT and CDR2 FQNNGV. The CDR3 is 15 amino acids. Here the CDR3 reads CASSLEGKEEDEQFF. In DNA form, the CDR3 reads TGTGCCAGCAGCTTGGAGGGCAAAGAGGAGGATGAGCAGTTCTTC.

V is TRBV27 and J is TRBJ2-5; 8 nucleotides match TRBD2. The CDR3 runs to 14 residues. Germline V CDR1 and CDR2: MNHEY, SMNVEV (reference sequence). The ends lost 6 bases at V and 5 bases at J; junction bases unmatched: 8. For the CDR3, the DNA is TGTGCCAGCAGCACGGGGGGGCCGGAGGAGACCCAGTACTTC. This sequence encodes CASSTGGPEETQYF.

The chain has TRBV19 and TRBJ1-2; D ambiguous. The CDR3 consists of 16 residues. V was cut by 7 bases and J by 8 bases, with 26 bases left in between. Germline CDR1 reads LNHDA; CDR2 reads SQIVND (reference sequence). The CDR3 protein is CASTVGSSGSSDGYTF. The CDR3 DNA reads as TGTGCCAGTACCGTCGGCTCGAGCGGTAGTTCGGACGGCTACACCTTC.

The chain employs TRBV9 and TRBJ1-2; D remains unclear. The length of the CDR3 is 11 residues. Germline lookup yields CDR1 SGDLS and CDR2 YYNGEE. The V and J ends lost 7 bases and 0 bases respectively, with 4 bases between them. CDR3 sequence reads: CASASNYGYTF. DNA of the CDR3: TGTGCCAGCGCGTCTAACTATGGCTACACCTTC.

The chain links TRBV10-3 to TRBJ1-1; no definite D call. This CDR3 has 12 residues. V shed 3 bases and J shed 5 bases, with 7 bases lying between them. Germline-derived CDR1 and CDR2 are ENHRY and SYGVKD. The CDR3, as DNA: TGTGCCATCAGTGAAGAGGAAACTGAAGCTTTCTTT. Its protein is CAISEEETEAFF.

V usage is TRBV2 and J usage is TRBJ2-7, with TRBD2 matching over 7 bases. The CDR3 totals 13 residues. Germline trimming cut 6 bases from V and 7 bases from J; bases unmatched to any gene: 9. In germline, CDR1 is SNHLY, CDR2 FYNNEI. In DNA form, the CDR3 reads TGTGCCAGCAGCGCGGACAAGGGAGGGGAGCAGTACTTC. Translation gives CASSADKGGEQYF.

The chain couples TRBV16 to TRBJ1-6; the D gene is possibly TRBD1 (5 bases). V was shortened by 0 bases and J by 10 bases, with 13 bases between the two germline ends. The V gene's germline CDR1 is KGHSY and CDR2 FQNENV. CDR3 length: 15 residues. As DNA, the CDR3 is TGTGCCAGCAGCCAATCCCCGGGGGGTCTATCACCCCTCCACTTT. Residues: CASSQSPGGLSPLHF.

The chain couples TRBV2 to TRBJ1-3; TRBD1 is a possible D gene (5 bases). The V end lost 4 bases, the J end lost 4 bases, and 11 bases lay between the germline ends. Germline V gene data show CDR1 as SNHLY and CDR2 as FYNNEI. This CDR3 spans 14 amino acids. This chain's CDR3 is CASSGPGFGNTIYF. The CDR3, as DNA: TGTGCCAGCAGTGGCCCAGGGTTCGGAAACACCATATATTTT. Combining the CDR3 with reference TRBV2 and TRBJ1-3 gives the whole variable domain EPEVTQTPSHQVTQMGQEVILRCVPISNHLYFYWYRQILGQKVEFLVSFYNNEISEKSEIFDDQFSVERPDGSNFTLKIRSTKLEDSAMYFCASSGPGFGNTIYFGEGSWLTVV.

The chain uses TRBV6-7 and TRBJ1-4; 7 positions agree with TRBD1. TRBV6-7 is an ORF, and what it does is uncertain. V lost 9 bases to trimming and J lost 4 bases; unmatched junction nucleotides: 8. The CDR3 runs 14 residues. CDR3 nucleotides: TGTGCCAGACTTCCGGGACAGATTAATGAAAAACTGTTTTTT. It is translated as CARLPGQINEKLFF.

The CDR3, as DNA: TGTGCCAGCAGTGTACAGGGCATCGGGTATGGCTACACCTTC. Translated: CASSVQGIGYGYTF. The chain carries TRBV25-1 and TRBJ1-2; tentatively, D is TRBD1 (6 bases). Looked up from germline, CDR1 is MGHDK and CDR2 is SYGVNS. Deletions cut 4 bases from V and 5 bases from J, with 14 bases between. The CDR3 loop spans 14 amino acids.

The chain couples TRBV9 to TRBJ1-3, with 10 bases lining up with TRBD1. The CDR3 is 19 residues long. The germline V gene encodes CDR1 SGDLS and CDR2 YYNGEE. J was trimmed by 3 bases and V by 3 bases; bases with no gene match: 15. This CDR3 reads CASSDPLGQGRRDGNTIYF. In DNA, the CDR3 is TGTGCCAGCAGCGACCCCTTGGGACAGGGGCGCAGGGATGGAAACACCATATATTTT.

Concerning this clone itself: Other DNA sequences within the sample encode an identical CDR3. The V and J genes are TRBV3-1 (or the pseudogene TRBV3-2) and TRBJ2-7; 7 nucleotides agree with TRBD1. This CDR3 has 13 residues. V lost 4 bases, J lost 3 bases, and 3 bases stayed unmatched. Germline values: CDR1 LGHDT, CDR2 YNNKEL (reference sequence). This CDR3 reads CASSRGTVYEQYF. The CDR3 coding sequence is TGTGCCAGCAGCCGGGGGACAGTCTACGAGCAGTACTTC.

This rearrangement joins TRBV29-1 to TRBJ1-1, with D possibly TRBD1 on 6 matching bases. Between the trimmed V and J ends, which lost 3 bases and 3 bases, there was a span of 14 bases. This CDR3 is built from 14 residues. The germline V gene has CDR1 SQVTM and CDR2 ANQGSEA. The CDR3 coding sequence is TGCAGCGTTGAGGGGGGGCATAGACACACTGAAGCTTTCTTT. It encodes CSVEGGHRHTEAFF.

The chain joins TRBV6-5 to TRBJ2-7; 13 nucleotides align to TRBD2. Germline V CDR1 and CDR2: MNHEY, SVGAGI. V trimming: 6 bases; J trimming: 5 bases; junction bases outside the gene matches: 7. The CDR3 contains 15 residues. The CDR3 loop is CASRSGLAGYDEQYF. The CDR3 bases are TGTGCCAGCAGATCGGGACTAGCGGGGTATGACGAGCAGTACTTC.

The chain links TRBV5-1 to TRBJ1-5; TRBD1 is a possible D gene (6 bases). Germline assignment: CDR1 SGHRS and CDR2 YFSETQ. The V gene lost 0 bases and the J gene lost 5 bases, with 12 bases spanning the gap. The CDR3 spans 15 residues. CDR3 sequence: CASSLAAGDHQPQHF. The CDR3 nucleotides read TGCGCCAGCAGCTTGGCGGCAGGGGATCATCAGCCCCAGCATTTT.

This sequence joins TRBV28 and TRBJ1-5; D not resolved. The V gene's germline CDR1 is MDHEN and CDR2 SYDVKM. The CDR3 covers 14 residues. With 6 bases removed from V and 2 bases from J, the gap between germline ends came to 11 bases. In nucleotides, the CDR3 is TGTGCCAGCAGCCTGCCACTCGGCAATCAGCCCCAGCATTTT. It is translated as CASSLPLGNQPQHF.

The V gene is TRBV11-2, the J gene TRBJ2-1; possible D gene TRBD2, 7 bases. The CDR3 contains 15 residues. Per the germline V gene, CDR1 is SGHAT and CDR2 is FQNNGV. Trimming removed 2 bases from V and 6 bases from J, with 14 bases in between. In DNA, the CDR3 is TGTGCCAGCAGCTTACGGGGGGCCGACTCCAATGAGCAGTTCTTC. Amino acids: CASSLRGADSNEQFF.

The rearrangement joins TRBV25-1 to TRBJ2-7; 7 bases line up with TRBD1. This CDR3 comprises 14 residues. V lost 4 bases and J lost 2; bases outside the gene matches: 5. Germline CDR1 reads MGHDK; CDR2 reads SYGVNS. The DNA for the CDR3 is TGTGCCAGCAGTGGATGGGACAGAACCTACGAGCAGTACTTC. It encodes CASSGWDRTYEQYF.